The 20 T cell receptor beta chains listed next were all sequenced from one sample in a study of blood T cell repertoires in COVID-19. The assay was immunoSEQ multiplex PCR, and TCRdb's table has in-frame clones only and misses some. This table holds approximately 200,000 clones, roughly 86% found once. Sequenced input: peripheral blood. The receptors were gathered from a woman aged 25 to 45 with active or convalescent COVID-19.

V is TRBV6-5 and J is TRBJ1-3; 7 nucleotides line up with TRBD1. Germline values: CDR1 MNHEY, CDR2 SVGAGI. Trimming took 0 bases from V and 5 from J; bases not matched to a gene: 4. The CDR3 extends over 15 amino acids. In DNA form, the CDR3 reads TGTGCCAGCAGTTACTCGGGACAGATCAGAAACACCATATATTTT. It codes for CASSYSGQIRNTIYF.

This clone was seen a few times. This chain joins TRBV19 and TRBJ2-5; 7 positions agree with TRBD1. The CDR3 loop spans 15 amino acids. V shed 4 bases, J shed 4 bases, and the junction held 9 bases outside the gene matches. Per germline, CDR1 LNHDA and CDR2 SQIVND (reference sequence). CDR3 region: CASSTRDSGGETQYF. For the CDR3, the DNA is TGTGCCAGTAGTACCCGGGACAGTGGAGGAGAGACCCAGTACTTC.

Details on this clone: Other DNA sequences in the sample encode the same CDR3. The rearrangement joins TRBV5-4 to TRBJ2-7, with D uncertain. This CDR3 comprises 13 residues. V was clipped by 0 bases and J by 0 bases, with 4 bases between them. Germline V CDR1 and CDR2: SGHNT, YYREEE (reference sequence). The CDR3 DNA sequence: TGTGCCAGCAGCTTGGGTAGCTCCTACGAGCAGTACTTC. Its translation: CASSLGSSYEQYF. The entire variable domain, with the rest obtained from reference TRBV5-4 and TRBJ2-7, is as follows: ETGVTQSPTHLIKTRGQQVTLRCSSQSGHNTVSWYQQALGQGPQFIFQYYREEENGRGNFPPRFSGLQFPNYSSELNVNALELDDSALYLCASSLGSSYEQYFGPGTRLTVT.

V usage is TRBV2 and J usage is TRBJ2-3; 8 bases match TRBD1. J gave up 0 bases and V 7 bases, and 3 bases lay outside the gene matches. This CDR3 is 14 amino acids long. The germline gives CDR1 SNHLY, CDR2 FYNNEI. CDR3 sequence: CASKWTGSTDTQYF. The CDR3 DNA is TGTGCCAGCAAATGGACAGGGAGCACAGATACGCAGTATTTT. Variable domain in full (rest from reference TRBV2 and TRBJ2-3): EPEVTQTPSHQVTQMGQEVILRCVPISNHLYFYWYRQILGQKVEFLVSFYNNEISEKSEIFDDQFSVERPDGSNFTLKIRSTKLEDSAMYFCASKWTGSTDTQYFGPGTRLTVL.

The CDR3 nucleotides read TGTGCCAGCAGCTTTAGCAACAGGGAAATGGCCGGGGAGCTGTTTTTT. Protein: CASSFSNREMAGELFF. The J gene is TRBJ2-2, the V gene TRBV5-5; tentative D call: TRBD1 (6 bases). The germline CDR1 and CDR2 sequences are SGHKS and YYEKEE (reference sequence). The CDR3 contains 16 residues. V was pared by 2 bases and J by 6 bases, with 17 bases between.

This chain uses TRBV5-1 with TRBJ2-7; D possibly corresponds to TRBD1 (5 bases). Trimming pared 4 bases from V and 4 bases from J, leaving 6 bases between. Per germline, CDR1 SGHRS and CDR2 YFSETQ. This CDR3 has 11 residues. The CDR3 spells CASSPGYEQYF. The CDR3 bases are TGCGCCAGCAGCCCAGGGTACGAGCAGTACTTC.

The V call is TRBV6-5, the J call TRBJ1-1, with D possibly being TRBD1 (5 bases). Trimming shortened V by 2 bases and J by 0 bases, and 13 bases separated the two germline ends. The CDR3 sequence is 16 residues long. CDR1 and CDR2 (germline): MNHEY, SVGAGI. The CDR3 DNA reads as TGTGCCAGCAGTTACGGCTCCGGGGGTATGAACACTGAAGCTTTCTTT. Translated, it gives CASSYGSGGMNTEAFF.

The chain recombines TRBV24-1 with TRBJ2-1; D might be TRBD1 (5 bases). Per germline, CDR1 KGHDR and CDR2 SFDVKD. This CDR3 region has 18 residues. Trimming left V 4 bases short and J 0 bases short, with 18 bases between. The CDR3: CATSDIVGGAISYNEQFF. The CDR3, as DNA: TGTGCCACCAGTGACATCGTCGGTGGGGCTATCTCCTACAATGAGCAGTTCTTC.

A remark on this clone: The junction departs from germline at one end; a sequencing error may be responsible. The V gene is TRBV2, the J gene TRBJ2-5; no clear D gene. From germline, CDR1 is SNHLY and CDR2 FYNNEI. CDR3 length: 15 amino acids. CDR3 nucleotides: TGTGCCAGCAGGGAAGCTTTACATTCAAAAGAGACCCAGTACTTC. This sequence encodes CASREALHSKETQYF.

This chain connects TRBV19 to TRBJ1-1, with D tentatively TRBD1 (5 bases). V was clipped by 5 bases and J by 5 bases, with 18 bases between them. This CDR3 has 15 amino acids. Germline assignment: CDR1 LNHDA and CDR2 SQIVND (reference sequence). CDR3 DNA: TGTGCCAGTAGTCAACCAGGGCTATTAAGTACTGAAGCTTTCTTT. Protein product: CASSQPGLLSTEAFF.

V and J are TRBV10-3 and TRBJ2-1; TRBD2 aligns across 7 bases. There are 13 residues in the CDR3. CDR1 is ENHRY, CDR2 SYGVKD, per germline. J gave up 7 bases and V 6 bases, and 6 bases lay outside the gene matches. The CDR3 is CAIRGGAENEQFF. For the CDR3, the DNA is TGTGCCATCAGGGGAGGGGCGGAAAATGAGCAGTTCTTC.

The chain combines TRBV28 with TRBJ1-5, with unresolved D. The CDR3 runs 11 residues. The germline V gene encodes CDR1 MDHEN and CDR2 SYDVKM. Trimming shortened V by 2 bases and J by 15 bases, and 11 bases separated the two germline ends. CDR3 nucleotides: TGTGCCAGCAGTTTACTCCAGGACTGGCATTTT. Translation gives CASSLLQDWHF. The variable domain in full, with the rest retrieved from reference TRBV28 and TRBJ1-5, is DVKVTQSSRYLVKRTGEKVFLECVQDMDHENMFWYRQDPGLGLRLIYFSYDVKMKEKGDIPEGYSVSREKKERFSLILESASTNQTSMYLCASSLLQDWHFGDGTRLSIL.

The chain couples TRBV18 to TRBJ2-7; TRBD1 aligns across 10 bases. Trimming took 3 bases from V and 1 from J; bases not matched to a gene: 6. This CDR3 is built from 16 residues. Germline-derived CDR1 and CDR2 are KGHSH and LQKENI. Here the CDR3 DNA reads TGTGCCAGCTCACCGTCGGACAGGGGGGGGTCCTACGAGCAGTACTTC. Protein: CASSPSDRGGSYEQYF.

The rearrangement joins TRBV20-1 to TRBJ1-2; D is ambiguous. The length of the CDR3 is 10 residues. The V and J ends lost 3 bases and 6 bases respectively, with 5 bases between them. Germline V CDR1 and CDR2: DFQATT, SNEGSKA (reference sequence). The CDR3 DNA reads TGCAGTGCTAGCGGGAATGGCTACACCTTC. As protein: CSASGNGYTF.

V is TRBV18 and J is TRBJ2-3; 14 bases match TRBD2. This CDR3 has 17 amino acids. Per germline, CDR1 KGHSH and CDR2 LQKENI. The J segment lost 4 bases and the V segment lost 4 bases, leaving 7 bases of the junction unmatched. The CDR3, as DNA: TGTGCCAGCTCACTAGGACTAGCGGGAGGTCCCTCAGATACGCAGTATTTT. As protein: CASSLGLAGGPSDTQYF.

The CDR3 region is CASSQVDRDYGYTF. The CDR3, as DNA: TGCGCCAGCAGCCAGGTGGACAGGGACTATGGCTACACCTTC. The chain joins TRBV4-1 to TRBJ1-2; TRBD1 aligns across 8 bases. With V trimmed by 3 bases and J by 3 bases, 3 bases remained unmatched. Germline loops: CDR1 MGHRA, CDR2 YSYEKL. CDR3 length: 14 amino acids.

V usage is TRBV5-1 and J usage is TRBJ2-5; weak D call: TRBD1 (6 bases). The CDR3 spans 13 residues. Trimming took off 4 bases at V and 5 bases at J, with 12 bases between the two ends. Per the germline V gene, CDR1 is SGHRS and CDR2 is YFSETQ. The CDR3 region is CASSRQDGETQYF. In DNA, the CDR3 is TGCGCCAGCAGCCGACAGGACGGGGAGACCCAGTACTTC.

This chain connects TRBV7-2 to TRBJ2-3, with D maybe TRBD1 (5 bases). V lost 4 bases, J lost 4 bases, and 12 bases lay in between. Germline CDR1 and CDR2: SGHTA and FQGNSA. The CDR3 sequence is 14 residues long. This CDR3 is CASSSPGYADTQYF. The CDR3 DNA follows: TGTGCCAGCAGCTCTCCAGGGTACGCAGATACGCAGTATTTT.

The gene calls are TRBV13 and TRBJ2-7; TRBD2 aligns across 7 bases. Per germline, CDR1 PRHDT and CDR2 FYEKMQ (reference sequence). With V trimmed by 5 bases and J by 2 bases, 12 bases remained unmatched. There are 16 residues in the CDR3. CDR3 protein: CASSPTGKRGTYEQYF. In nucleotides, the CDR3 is TGTGCCAGCAGCCCCACTGGAAAGCGGGGAACCTACGAGCAGTACTTC.

CDR3 residues: CASRSGTSGETQYF. The CDR3 nucleotides are TGTGCCAGCAGATCCGGGACTAGCGGGGAGACCCAGTACTTC. The chain recombines TRBV11-3 with TRBJ2-5, with 12 positions matching TRBD2. Per the germline V gene, CDR1 is SGHNT and CDR2 is YENEEA. The CDR3 consists of 14 residues. The V and J ends lost 6 bases and 5 bases, in that order; junction bases with no gene match: 4.